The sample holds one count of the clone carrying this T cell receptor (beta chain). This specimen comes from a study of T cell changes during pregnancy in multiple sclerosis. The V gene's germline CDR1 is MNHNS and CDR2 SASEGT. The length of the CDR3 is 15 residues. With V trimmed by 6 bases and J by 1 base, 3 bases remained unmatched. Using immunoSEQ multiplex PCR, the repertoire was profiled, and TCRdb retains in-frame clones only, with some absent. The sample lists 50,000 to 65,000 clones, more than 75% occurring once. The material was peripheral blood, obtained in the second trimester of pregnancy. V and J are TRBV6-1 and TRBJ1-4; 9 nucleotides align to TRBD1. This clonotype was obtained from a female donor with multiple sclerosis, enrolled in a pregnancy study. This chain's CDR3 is CASRTGGGTNEKLFF. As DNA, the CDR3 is TGTGCCAGCAGGACAGGGGGGGGAACTAATGAAAAACTGTTTTTT.